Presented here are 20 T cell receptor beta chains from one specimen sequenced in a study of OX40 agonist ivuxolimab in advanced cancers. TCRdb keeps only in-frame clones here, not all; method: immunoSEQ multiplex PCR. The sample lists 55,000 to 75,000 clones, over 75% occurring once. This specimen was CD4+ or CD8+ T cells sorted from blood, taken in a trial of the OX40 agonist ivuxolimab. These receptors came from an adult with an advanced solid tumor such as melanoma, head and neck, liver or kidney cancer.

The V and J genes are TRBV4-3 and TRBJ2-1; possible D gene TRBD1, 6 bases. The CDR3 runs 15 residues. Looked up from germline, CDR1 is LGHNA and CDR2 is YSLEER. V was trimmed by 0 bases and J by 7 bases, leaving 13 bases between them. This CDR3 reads CASSQDLQGRNEQFF. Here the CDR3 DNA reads TGCGCCAGCAGCCAAGATCTCCAGGGGCGGAATGAGCAGTTCTTC.

CDR3 in amino acids: CASSLKHYEQYV. In DNA, the CDR3 is TGTGCCAGCAGCTTAAAGCACTACGAGCAGTACGTC. The chain carries TRBV7-2 and TRBJ2-7; D is unclear. Looked up from germline, CDR1 is SGHTA and CDR2 is FQGNSA. The CDR3 runs to 12 residues. Trimming shortened V by 2 bases and J by 3 bases, and 5 bases separated the two germline ends.

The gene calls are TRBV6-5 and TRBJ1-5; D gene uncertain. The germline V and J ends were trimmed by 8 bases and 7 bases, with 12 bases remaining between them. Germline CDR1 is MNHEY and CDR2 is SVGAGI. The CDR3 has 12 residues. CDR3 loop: CASSGFGQPQHF. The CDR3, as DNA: TGTGCCAGCTCGGGGTTCGGGCAGCCCCAGCATTTT.

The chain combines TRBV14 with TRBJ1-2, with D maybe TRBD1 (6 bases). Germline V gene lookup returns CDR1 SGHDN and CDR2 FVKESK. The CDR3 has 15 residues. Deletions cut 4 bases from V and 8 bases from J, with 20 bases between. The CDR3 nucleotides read TGTGCCAGCAGCCCCAATCGGGCTTCAGGGGAAGGCTACACCTTC. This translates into CASSPNRASGEGYTF.

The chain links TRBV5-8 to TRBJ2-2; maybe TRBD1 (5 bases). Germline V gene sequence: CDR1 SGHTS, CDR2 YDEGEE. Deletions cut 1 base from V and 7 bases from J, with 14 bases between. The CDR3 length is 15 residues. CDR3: CASSLRGQGFGELFF. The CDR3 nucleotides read TGTGCCAGCAGCTTGAGGGGTCAGGGATTCGGGGAGCTGTTTTTT.

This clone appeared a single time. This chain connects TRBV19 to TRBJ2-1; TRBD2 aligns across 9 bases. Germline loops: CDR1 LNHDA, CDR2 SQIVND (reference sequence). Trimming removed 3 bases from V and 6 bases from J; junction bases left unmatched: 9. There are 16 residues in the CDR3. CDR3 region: CASSIGAGGTPNEQFF. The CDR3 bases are TGTGCCAGTAGTATTGGGGCGGGAGGGACCCCCAATGAGCAGTTCTTC.

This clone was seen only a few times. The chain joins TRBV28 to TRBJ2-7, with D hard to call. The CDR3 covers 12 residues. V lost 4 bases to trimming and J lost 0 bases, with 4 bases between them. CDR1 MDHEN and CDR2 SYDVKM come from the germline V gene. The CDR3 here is CASSSGSYEQYV. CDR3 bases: TGTGCCAGCAGTTCGGGCTCCTACGAGCAGTACGTC.

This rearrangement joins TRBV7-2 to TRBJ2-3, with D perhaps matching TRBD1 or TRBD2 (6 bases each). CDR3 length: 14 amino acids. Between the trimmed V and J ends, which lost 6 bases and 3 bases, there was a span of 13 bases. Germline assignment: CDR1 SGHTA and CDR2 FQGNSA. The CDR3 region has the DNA TGTGCCAGCAGACGAGGGGGAGGAACAGATACGCAGTATTTT. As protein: CASRRGGGTDTQYF.

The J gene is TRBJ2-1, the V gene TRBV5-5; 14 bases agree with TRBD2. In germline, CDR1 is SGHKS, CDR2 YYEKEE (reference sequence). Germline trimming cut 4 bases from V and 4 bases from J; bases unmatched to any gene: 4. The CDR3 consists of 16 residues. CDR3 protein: CASSRGLAGEYNEQFF. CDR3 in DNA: TGTGCCAGCAGCAGGGGACTAGCGGGGGAGTACAATGAGCAGTTCTTC.

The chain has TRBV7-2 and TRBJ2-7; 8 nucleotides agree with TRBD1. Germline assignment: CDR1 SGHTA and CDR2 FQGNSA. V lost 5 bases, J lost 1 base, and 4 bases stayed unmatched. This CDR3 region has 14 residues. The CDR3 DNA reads TGTGCCAGCAGCGAGAACAGGGGGTCCTACGAGCAGTACTTC. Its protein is CASSENRGSYEQYF.

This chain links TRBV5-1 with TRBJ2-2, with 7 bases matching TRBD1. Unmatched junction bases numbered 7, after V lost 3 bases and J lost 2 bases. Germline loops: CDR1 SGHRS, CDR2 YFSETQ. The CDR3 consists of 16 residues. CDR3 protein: CASSSGGGYNTGELFF. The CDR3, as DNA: TGCGCCAGCAGCTCAGGGGGTGGATATAACACCGGGGAGCTGTTTTTT.

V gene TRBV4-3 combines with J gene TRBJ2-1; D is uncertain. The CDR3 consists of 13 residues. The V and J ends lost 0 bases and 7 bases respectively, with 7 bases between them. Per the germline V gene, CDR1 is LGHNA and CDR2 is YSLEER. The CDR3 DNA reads TGCGCCAGCAGCCAAGAGGCCGGGAATGAGCAGTTCTTC. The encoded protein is CASSQEAGNEQFF.

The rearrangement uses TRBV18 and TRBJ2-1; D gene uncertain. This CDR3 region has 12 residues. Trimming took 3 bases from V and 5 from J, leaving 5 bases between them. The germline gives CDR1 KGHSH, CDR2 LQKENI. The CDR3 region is CASSPANNEQFF. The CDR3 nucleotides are TGTGCCAGCTCACCCGCGAACAATGAGCAGTTCTTC.

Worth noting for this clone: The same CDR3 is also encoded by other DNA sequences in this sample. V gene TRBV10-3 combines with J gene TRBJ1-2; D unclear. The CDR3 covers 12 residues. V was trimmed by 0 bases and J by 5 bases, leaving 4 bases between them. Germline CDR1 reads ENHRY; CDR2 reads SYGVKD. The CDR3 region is CAISESLYGYTF. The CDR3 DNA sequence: TGTGCCATCAGTGAGTCCCTTTATGGCTACACCTTC.

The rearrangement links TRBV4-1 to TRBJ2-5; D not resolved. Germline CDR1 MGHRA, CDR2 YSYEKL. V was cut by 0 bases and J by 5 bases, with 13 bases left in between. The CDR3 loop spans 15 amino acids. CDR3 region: CASSQDLTRPETQYF. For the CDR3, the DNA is TGCGCCAGCAGCCAAGATTTAACGAGGCCGGAGACCCAGTACTTC.

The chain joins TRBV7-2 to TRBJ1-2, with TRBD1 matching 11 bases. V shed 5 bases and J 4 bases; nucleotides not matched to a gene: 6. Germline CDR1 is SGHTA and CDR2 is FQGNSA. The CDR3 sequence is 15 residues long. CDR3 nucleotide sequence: TGTGCCAGCAGCCACCCGGACAGGGGGCTCTATGGCTACACCTTC. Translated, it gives CASSHPDRGLYGYTF.

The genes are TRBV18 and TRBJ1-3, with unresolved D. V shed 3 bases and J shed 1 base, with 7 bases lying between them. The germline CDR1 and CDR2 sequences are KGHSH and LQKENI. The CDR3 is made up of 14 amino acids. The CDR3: CASSPPQSGNTIYF. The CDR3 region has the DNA TGTGCCAGCTCACCGCCACAATCTGGAAACACCATATATTTT.

This chain's CDR3 is CAWSRKQGTGAYEQYF. Written as DNA, the CDR3 is TGTGCCTGGAGCCGTAAACAAGGGACAGGAGCCTACGAGCAGTACTTC. The genes are TRBV30 and TRBJ2-7; 8 positions agree with TRBD1. The CDR3 spans 16 residues. Trimming at V came to 3 bases and at J to 2 bases, leaving 12 bases not matched to a gene. Germline V CDR1 and CDR2: GTSNPN, SVGIG (reference sequence).

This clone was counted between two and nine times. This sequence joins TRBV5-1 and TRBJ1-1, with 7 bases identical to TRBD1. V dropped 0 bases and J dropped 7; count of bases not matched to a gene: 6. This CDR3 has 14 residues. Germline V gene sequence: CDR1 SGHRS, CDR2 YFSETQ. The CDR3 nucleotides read TGCGCCAGCAGCTTGGTCGAGGGGGCCGGTGAAGCTTTCTTT. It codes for CASSLVEGAGEAFF.

The CDR3 loop reads CASLRDNDQPQHF. CDR3 bases: TGTGCCAGCCTCCGGGACAACGATCAGCCCCAGCATTTT. The rearrangement links TRBV2 to TRBJ1-5; possibly TRBD1 for D (6 bases). The V end lost 8 bases, the J end lost 5 bases, and 13 bases lay between the germline ends. Germline V gene sequence: CDR1 SNHLY, CDR2 FYNNEI. The CDR3 contains 13 residues.